This T cell receptor beta chain appears in the sequencing data of a study of shared clonotypes between healthy human individuals. The repertoire was sequenced with immunoSEQ multiplex PCR; TCRdb's copy has only in-frame clones and lacks some. The repertoire has fewer than 1.4 million clones, around three quarters of them found once; the top ten carry 0.5% to 0.65%. CDR1 is SEHNR and CDR2 is FQNEAQ in the germline V gene (reference sequence). The CDR3 spans 13 residues. Trimming took off 5 bases at V and 12 bases at J, with 17 bases between the two ends. The clonotype was recovered from a man aged 18-30 years in good health. Some clones in this sample may be carry-over from other donors' samples. The chain employs TRBV7-9 and TRBJ2-1; D gene ambiguous. Specimen: memory CD4+ T cells from PBMCs. Subset in this sample: CD45RA-negative fraction. CDR3 residues: CASSLARAQRQFF. Here the CDR3 DNA reads TGTGCCAGCAGCCTTGCTCGGGCCCAAAGGCAGTTCTTC.